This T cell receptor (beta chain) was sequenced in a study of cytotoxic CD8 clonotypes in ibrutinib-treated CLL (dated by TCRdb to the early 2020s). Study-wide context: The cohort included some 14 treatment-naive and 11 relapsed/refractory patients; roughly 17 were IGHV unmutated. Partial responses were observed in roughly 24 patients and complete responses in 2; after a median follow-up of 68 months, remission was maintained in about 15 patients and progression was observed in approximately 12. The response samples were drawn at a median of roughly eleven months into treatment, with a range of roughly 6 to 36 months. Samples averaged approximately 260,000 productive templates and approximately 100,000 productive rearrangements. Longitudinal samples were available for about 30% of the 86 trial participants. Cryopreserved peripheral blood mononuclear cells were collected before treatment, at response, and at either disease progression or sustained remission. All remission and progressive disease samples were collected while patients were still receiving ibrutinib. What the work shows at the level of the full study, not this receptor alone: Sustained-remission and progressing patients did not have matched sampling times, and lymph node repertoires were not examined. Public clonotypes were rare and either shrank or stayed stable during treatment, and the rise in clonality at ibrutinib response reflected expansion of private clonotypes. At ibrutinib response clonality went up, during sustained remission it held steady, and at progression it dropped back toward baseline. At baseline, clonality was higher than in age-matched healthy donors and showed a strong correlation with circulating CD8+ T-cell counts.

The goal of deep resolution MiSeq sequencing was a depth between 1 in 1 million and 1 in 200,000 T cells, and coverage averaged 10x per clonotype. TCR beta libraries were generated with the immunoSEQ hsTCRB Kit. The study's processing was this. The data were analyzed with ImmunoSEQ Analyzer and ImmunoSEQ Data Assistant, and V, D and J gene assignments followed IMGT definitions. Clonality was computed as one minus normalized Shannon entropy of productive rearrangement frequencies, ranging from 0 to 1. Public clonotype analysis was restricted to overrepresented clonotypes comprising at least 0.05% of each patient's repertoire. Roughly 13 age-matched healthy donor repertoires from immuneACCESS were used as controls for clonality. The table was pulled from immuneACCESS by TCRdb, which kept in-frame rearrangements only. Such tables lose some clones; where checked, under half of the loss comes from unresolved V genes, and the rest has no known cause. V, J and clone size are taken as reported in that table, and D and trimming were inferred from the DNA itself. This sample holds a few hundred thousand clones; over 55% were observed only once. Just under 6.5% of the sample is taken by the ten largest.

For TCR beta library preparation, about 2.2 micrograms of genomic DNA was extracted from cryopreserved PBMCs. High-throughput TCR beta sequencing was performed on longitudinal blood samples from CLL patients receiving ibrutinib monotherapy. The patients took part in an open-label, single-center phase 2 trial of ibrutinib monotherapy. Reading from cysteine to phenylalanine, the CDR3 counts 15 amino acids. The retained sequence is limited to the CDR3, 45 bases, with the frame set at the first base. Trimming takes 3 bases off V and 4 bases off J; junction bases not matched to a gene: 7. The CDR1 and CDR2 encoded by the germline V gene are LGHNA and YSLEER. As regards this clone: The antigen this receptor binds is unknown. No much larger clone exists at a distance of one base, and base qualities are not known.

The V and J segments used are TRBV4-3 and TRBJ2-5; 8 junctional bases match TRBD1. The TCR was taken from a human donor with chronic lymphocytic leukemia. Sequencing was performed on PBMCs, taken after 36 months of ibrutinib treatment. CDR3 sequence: CASSQLIGQGETQYF. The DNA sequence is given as TGCGCCAGCAGCCAGTTGATTGGACAGGGAGAGACCCAGTACTTC.